The rows below give T cell receptor beta chains drawn from one sample of a study of shared clonotypes between healthy human individuals. Sequencing was performed with immunoSEQ multiplex PCR; in TCRdb, only in-frame clones are kept and a portion is missing. This table has about 2.4 million clones, roughly 93% appearing once. The sequenced sample was naive CD4+ T cells from PBMCs. Every receptor here comes from a man aged 18 to 29 in good health. Some clones in this sample may be carry-over from other donors' samples. The CDR3 runs from the conserved cysteine through the conserved F or W. D genes are given only for firm matches. Size is stated for part of the rows, as once, few or many counts, or as a class when the clone is expanded.

j_call	v_call	clone_size	d_call	cdr3_nt	cdr3_aa
TRBJ2-7	TRBV28	NA	NA	TGTGCCAGCAGTTTAGTCTCTTCCTACGAGCAGTACTTC	CASSLVSSYEQYF
TRBJ1-5	TRBV5-1	NA	TRBD1	TGCGCCAGCAGCCCCGGGACAGGGAACAATCAGCCCCAGCATTTT	CASSPGTGNNQPQHF
TRBJ2-1	TRBV7-2	NA	NA	TGTGCCAGCAGCTCTTTAGCGTTCGGGAATGAGCAGTTCTTC	CASSSLAFGNEQFF
TRBJ1-5	TRBV28	NA	NA	TGTGCCAGCATCTCCGGGACCCCGAGGGGCAATCAGCCCCAGCATTTT	CASISGTPRGNQPQHF
TRBJ1-2	TRBV28	NA	NA	TGTGCCAGCAGGGAGACCGGGGGCTACACCTTC	CASRETGGYTF
TRBJ2-7	TRBV28	NA	NA	TGTGCCAGCAGTTCGGGCTATGAGCTCTACGAGCAGTACTTC	CASSSGYELYEQYF
TRBJ2-3	TRBV4-1	NA	TRBD2	TGCGCCAGCAGCCAGTACGGACTAGCGGGAACGACAGATACGCAGTATTTT	CASSQYGLAGTTDTQYF
TRBJ1-4	TRBV14	NA	NA	TGTGCCAGCAGCCTCGGGGGTGCTAATGAAAAACTGTTTTTT	CASSLGGANEKLFF
TRBJ2-1	TRBV4-1	NA	NA	TGCGCCAGCAGCCAACGAACCGATTCCCGGGACACCCTCTACAATGAGCAGTTCTTC	CASSQRTDSRDTLYNEQFF
TRBJ2-1	TRBV4-1	NA	TRBD1	TGCGCCAGCAGCCAATCCCAACTCGACAGGGGGCACAATGAGCAGTTCTTC	CASSQSQLDRGHNEQFF
TRBJ2-7	TRBV27	NA	TRBD2	TGTGCCAGCAGTTTCCTCGCTAGCGGTTCCTACGAGCAGTACTTC	CASSFLASGSYEQYF
TRBJ2-3	TRBV7-9	once	NA	TGTGCCAGCAGCCCGGGGACCCCTGGTGCGCAGTATTTT	CASSPGTPGAQYF
TRBJ2-2	TRBV9	NA	TRBD2	TGTGCCAGCAGCGTCGGGGGGACTTCGAACACCGGGGAGCTGTTTTTT	CASSVGGTSNTGELFF
TRBJ2-1	TRBV6-1	NA	NA	TGTGCCAGCAGTGAAAGGGCCGGCGGGCAGTTCTTC	CASSERAGGQFF
TRBJ2-7	TRBV30	NA	NA	TGTGCCTGGAGCCCGGGCTGGGCGGTGGACGAGCAGTACTTC	CAWSPGWAVDEQYF
TRBJ2-2	TRBV4-3	NA	NA	TGCGCCAGCAGCCAAGCCGGGGAGCTGTTTTTT	CASSQAGELFF
TRBJ1-1	TRBV7-2	NA	TRBD1	TGTGCCAGCAGCCCGGACAGGGAGAACACTGAAGCTTTCTTT	CASSPDRENTEAFF
TRBJ1-1	TRBV28	few	NA	TGTGCCAGCAGTTCCCAACAAGACTCAGCTTTCTTT	CASSSQQDSAFF
TRBJ2-4	TRBV7-9	NA	NA	TGTGCCAGCAGCCGAGGAACCGTAAACATTCAGTACTTC	CASSRGTVNIQYF
TRBJ1-1	TRBV7-9	NA	TRBD1	TGTGCCAGCAGTCTACAGGGGGATGAGGTGAACACTGAAGCTTTCTTT	CASSLQGDEVNTEAFF
TRBJ1-1	TRBV19	few	TRBD1	TGTGCCAGTAGTACCACAGGGGGCACAGGTGAAGCTTTCTTT	CASSTTGGTGEAFF
TRBJ2-2	TRBV7-2	NA	NA	TGTGCCAGCAGCTTAGCGACAAGTTTTGCCGGGGAGCTGTTTTTT	CASSLATSFAGELFF
TRBJ2-6	TRBV5-1	NA	NA	TGCGCCAGCAGGGATGTCTCTGGGGCCAACGTCCTGACTTTC	CASRDVSGANVLTF
TRBJ2-1	TRBV9	NA	NA	TGTGCCAGCAGCGTGTACTACGTCGATGAGCAGTTCTTC	CASSVYYVDEQFF
TRBJ2-1	TRBV4-3	NA	NA	TGCGCCAGCAGCCAAGTCGGGAGTCGGGGCAATGAGCAGTTCTTC	CASSQVGSRGNEQFF
TRBJ2-1	TRBV28	NA	TRBD1	TGTGCCAGCAGCCACTACCGGGACAGCTGGTACAATGAGCAGTTCTTC	CASSHYRDSWYNEQFF
TRBJ2-7	TRBV5-6	NA	TRBD1	TGTGCCAGCAGCGCGGACAGGGGCTACGAGCAGTACTTC	CASSADRGYEQYF
TRBJ1-2	TRBV5-5	NA	NA	TGTGCCAGCAGCTTGGTGGCGGCCTATGGCTACACCTTC	CASSLVAAYGYTF
TRBJ2-5	TRBV15	NA	NA	TGTGCCACCAGCACAGGGACCGTGGGAGAGACCCAGTACTTC	CATSTGTVGETQYF
TRBJ2-5	TRBV6-1	NA	TRBD2	TGTGCCAGCCAAAGGACTAGCGGGATACAAGAGACCCAGTACTTC	CASQRTSGIQETQYF
TRBJ2-5	TRBV15	once	NA	TGTGCCACCAGCAGGATTCCCCGGGGGCCGCCCCCCGAGACCCAGTACTTC	CATSRIPRGPPPETQYF
TRBJ2-2	TRBV7-3	once	NA	TGTGCCAGCAGCTTATCATTGAACACCGGGGAGCTGTTTTTT	CASSLSLNTGELFF
TRBJ2-5	TRBV5-4	NA	TRBD2	TGTGCCAGCAGCTACCGACTAGCGGAGGGGGGGGAGACCCAGTACTTC	CASSYRLAEGGETQYF
TRBJ1-3	TRBV7-2	NA	NA	TGTGCCAGCAGCCCCCCGAACTCTGGAAACACCATATATTTT	CASSPPNSGNTIYF
TRBJ2-3	TRBV2	NA	NA	TGTGCCAGCAGTGAGACGCGGCGGGATACGCAGTATTTT	CASSETRRDTQYF
TRBJ2-3	TRBV28	NA	NA	TGTGCCAGCATTGGAGATACGCAGTATTTT	CASIGDTQYF
TRBJ2-7	TRBV15	NA	NA	TGTGCCACCAGCAGAGGTGCCGTATACGAGCAGTACTTC	CATSRGAVYEQYF
TRBJ2-7	TRBV7-9	NA	NA	TGTGCCAGCAGCGCAGACCAGTCCTACGAGCAGTACTTC	CASSADQSYEQYF
TRBJ2-2	TRBV7-2	NA	NA	TGTGCCAGCAGCTTAGCCGGCGTTGCGAACACCGGGGAGCTGTTTTTT	CASSLAGVANTGELFF
TRBJ2-3	TRBV19	NA	TRBD2	TGTGCCAGTAGTATCTGGGCGGGAGTAAGGGCAGATACGCAGTATTTT	CASSIWAGVRADTQYF
TRBJ2-1	TRBV5-4	NA	TRBD1	TGTGCCAGCAGCTTCTCAGGGGGCTCCTACAATGAGCAGTTCTTC	CASSFSGGSYNEQFF
TRBJ1-2	TRBV30	many	NA	TGTGCCTGGACTATTCCAGGGCCAAACTATGGCTACACCTTC	CAWTIPGPNYGYTF
TRBJ1-1	TRBV6-6	NA	NA	TGTGCCAGCAGTTACTCGGTAGGGAACACTGAAGCTTTCTTT	CASSYSVGNTEAFF
TRBJ1-1	TRBV9	few	NA	TGTGCCAGCAGCCGCACACCGAACACTGAAGCTTTCTTT	CASSRTPNTEAFF
TRBJ2-1	TRBV9	NA	NA	TGTGCCAGCAGCGTAGCTGGTCCTGGCGCCTACAATGAGCAGTTCTTC	CASSVAGPGAYNEQFF
TRBJ2-2	TRBV6-6	NA	TRBD1	TGTGCCAGCAAAAGGGGGCCCACCGGGGAGCTGTTTTTT	CASKRGPTGELFF
TRBJ2-2	TRBV6-1	NA	NA	TGTGCCAGCATCAGGGACCCGAACACCGGGGAGCTGTTTTTT	CASIRDPNTGELFF
TRBJ2-5	TRBV10-3	NA	TRBD2	TGTGCCATCAGTCCGGGACTAGCGGTTCAAGAGACCCAGTACTTC	CAISPGLAVQETQYF
TRBJ2-7	TRBV7-2	NA	TRBD1	TGTGCCAGCAGTTTTTCCCTAGACAGGGGCTACGAGCAGTACTTC	CASSFSLDRGYEQYF
TRBJ1-2	TRBV5-1	NA	TRBD1	TGCGCCAGCAGCTCGCGACAGGGGGATAACTATGGCTACACCTTC	CASSSRQGDNYGYTF